These T cell receptor beta chains were read from a single sample in a study of vaccination and CD4 T cells after COVID-19. TCRdb ran MiXCR on the PCR reads and lists one entry per CDR3 protein. The profile covers 16,000 or so distinct CDR3 sequences, with about 40% appearing a single time and under 8% taken by the ten largest. No antigens are known for them. The specimen comprised CD4+ T cells from blood, cultured in vitro, sampled after SARS-CoV-2 vaccination. These receptors all come from a human donor who had recovered from COVID-19. Each CDR3 is given with its conserved first and last residue. The D gene is left open where the match is weak. Only some rows state a clone size, as once, few, many or a class for expanded clones.

CDR3nt,CDR3aa,d_gene,abundance,v_gene,j_gene
TGTGCCAGCAGTTACTCGAGTCTTCGGATTTTAGGGGATTCACCCCTCCACTTT,CASSYSSLRILGDSPLHF,.,few,TRBV6-5,TRBJ1-6
TGCAGTGCTGACTCAGGGGGAGAAGCTTTCTTT,CSADSGGEAFF,TRBD1,.,TRBV20-1,TRBJ1-1
TGTGCCACCAGCAGAGATAAGGGCAACTATGGCTACACCTTC,CATSRDKGNYGYTF,.,.,TRBV15,TRBJ1-2
TGTGCCAGCAGTAACACCGGGGAGCTGTTTTTT,CASSNTGELFF,.,.,TRBV2,TRBJ2-2
TGCAGTGCTAGGAGGGACAGTTACCCACTAGCTAACTATGGCTACACCTTC,CSARRDSYPLANYGYTF,TRBD1,few,TRBV20-1,TRBJ1-2
TGCGCCAGCAGCCAAGAGGGACAGGGGCCTTACGCGAACACCGGGGAGCTGTTTTTT,CASSQEGQGPYANTGELFF,TRBD1,.,TRBV4-3,TRBJ2-2
TGTGCCAGCAGCCTCGGTAATGAAAAACTGTTTTTT,CASSLGNEKLFF,.,few,TRBV7-9,TRBJ1-4
TGCAGTGCTATTAAACCTGGCGGAGAAAAACTGTTTTTT,CSAIKPGGEKLFF,.,.,TRBV20-1,TRBJ1-4
TGCAGTGCTAGCGGGAGTAGGTCTGCCGAGCAGTACTTC,CSASGSRSAEQYF,.,medium-sized,TRBV20-1,TRBJ2-7
TGTGCCAGCAGTTTGAGGCCCCAGGGGATCGCTGAAGCTTTCTTT,CASSLRPQGIAEAFF,.,few,TRBV27,TRBJ1-1
TGTGCCAGCAGCCTTGGGACTAGCGGCCAAGAGACCCAGTACTTC,CASSLGTSGQETQYF,TRBD2,.,TRBV7-2,TRBJ2-5
TGTGCCATCAGTGAGTCGACAGGGAAGAATGAAAAACTGTTTTTT,CAISESTGKNEKLFF,TRBD1,.,TRBV10-3,TRBJ1-4
TGTGCCAGCAGTCCCCAACGTCAGGGGGCTGTCGAGCAGTACTTC,CASSPQRQGAVEQYF,TRBD1,.,TRBV27,TRBJ2-7
TGTGCCAGCAGCTTCCTGGGCACAGATACGCAGTATTTT,CASSFLGTDTQYF,.,.,TRBV5-7,TRBJ2-3
TGCGCCAGCAGCCCCCGCAGCGGGAGATATCACGGGGAGCTGTTTTTT,CASSPRSGRYHGELFF,TRBD2,.,TRBV5-1,TRBJ2-2
TGTGCCAGCTCACCACCTGGACAGCCCCAGCATTTT,CASSPPGQPQHF,.,.,TRBV18,TRBJ1-5
TGTGCCAGCACTCTGGACAGGGTGGGCTCTGGGGCCAACGTCCTGACTTTC,CASTLDRVGSGANVLTF,TRBD1,few,TRBV2,TRBJ2-6
TGTGCCAGCAGCCCGGACAGGGAGCGATACGAGCAGTACTTC,CASSPDRERYEQYF,TRBD1,.,TRBV5-4,TRBJ2-7
TGCAGTGCCCCCCTCCTGGTAGCGGGAGGAACCGATGAGCAGTTCTTC,CSAPLLVAGGTDEQFF,TRBD2,medium-sized,TRBV20-1,TRBJ2-1
TGCAGTGCTAGAGATCCCTCTAGCGGACTCACAGATACGCAGTATTTT,CSARDPSSGLTDTQYF,TRBD2,medium-sized,TRBV20-1,TRBJ2-3
TGCAGTGCTAGAAAGGGGAGTTATGGCTACACCTTC,CSARKGSYGYTF,.,medium-sized,TRBV20-1,TRBJ1-2
TGTGCCAGCAGCTTAGCAGCGGGAGGATTCAATGAGCAGTTCTTC,CASSLAAGGFNEQFF,TRBD2,.,TRBV7-3,TRBJ2-1
TGTGCCAGCAGTTCCCGGGACAGGGACCTCAGGGCCCAGCATTTT,CASSSRDRDLRAQHF,TRBD1,few,TRBV6-2/TRBV6-3,TRBJ1-5
TGTGCCAGCAGTGAAGTAAGGCGGCCGAACACTGAAGCTTTCTTT,CASSEVRRPNTEAFF,.,few,TRBV25-1,TRBJ1-1
TGTGCCAGCAGCTTAGGGGGCGGGAGGGCCGGTACGCAGTATTTT,CASSLGGGRAGTQYF,TRBD2,.,TRBV7-3,TRBJ2-3